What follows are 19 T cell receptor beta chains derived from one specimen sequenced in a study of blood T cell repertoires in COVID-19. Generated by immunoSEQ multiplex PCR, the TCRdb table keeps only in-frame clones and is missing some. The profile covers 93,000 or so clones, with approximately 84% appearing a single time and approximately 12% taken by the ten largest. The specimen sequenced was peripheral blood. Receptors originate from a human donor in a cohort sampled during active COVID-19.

The DNA for the CDR3 is TGTGCCAGCATCCCGGAGGGGGGGTTTGGAGGCTACACCTTC. Translating it yields CASIPEGGFGGYTF. This chain links TRBV5-6 with TRBJ1-2; TRBD1 might be the D (6 bases). The ends were cut back, 6 bases at V and 8 bases at J, with 20 bases in the middle. The CDR3 sequence is 14 residues long. Germline values: CDR1 SGHDT, CDR2 YYEEEE.

This CDR3 reads CASSEHRGANQPQHF. The CDR3 DNA is TGCGCCAGCAGTGAGCACAGGGGGGCCAATCAGCCCCAGCATTTT. This sequence joins TRBV10-2 and TRBJ1-5; 8 bases match TRBD1. This CDR3 region has 15 residues. The junction had 3 bases not matched to a gene; V was cut back by 2 bases and J by 3 bases. The germline CDR1 and CDR2 sequences are WSHSY and SAAADI.

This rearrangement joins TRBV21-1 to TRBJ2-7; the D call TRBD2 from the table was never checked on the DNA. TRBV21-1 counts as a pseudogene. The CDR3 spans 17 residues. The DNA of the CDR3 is TGTGCCAGCAGCGTCTGGCCTAGCGGGGATAGCTCCTACGAGCAGTACTTC. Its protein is CASSVWPSGDSSYEQYF.

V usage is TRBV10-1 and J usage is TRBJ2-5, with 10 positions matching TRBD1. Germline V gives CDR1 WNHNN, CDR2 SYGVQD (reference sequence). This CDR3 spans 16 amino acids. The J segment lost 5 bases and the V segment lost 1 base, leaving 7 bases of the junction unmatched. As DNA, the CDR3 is TGCGCCAGCAGTGAGTTTGAGCGGGGACAGGGGGAGACCCAGTACTTC. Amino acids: CASSEFERGQGETQYF.

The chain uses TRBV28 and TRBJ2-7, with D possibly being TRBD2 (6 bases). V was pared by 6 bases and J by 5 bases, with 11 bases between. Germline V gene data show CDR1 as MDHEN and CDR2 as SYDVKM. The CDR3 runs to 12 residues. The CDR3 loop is CASRLAGNEQYF. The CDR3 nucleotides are TGTGCCAGCAGACTGGCGGGGAACGAGCAGTACTTC. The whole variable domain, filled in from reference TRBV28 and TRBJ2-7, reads DVKVTQSSRYLVKRTGEKVFLECVQDMDHENMFWYRQDPGLGLRLIYFSYDVKMKEKGDIPEGYSVSREKKERFSLILESASTNQTSMYLCASRLAGNEQYFGPGTRLTVT.

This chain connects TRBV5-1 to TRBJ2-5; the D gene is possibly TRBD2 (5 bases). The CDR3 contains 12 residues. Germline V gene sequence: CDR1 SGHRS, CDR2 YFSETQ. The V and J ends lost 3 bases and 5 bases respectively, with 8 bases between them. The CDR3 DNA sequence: TGCGCCAGCAGCTCCCGAGGGGAGACCCAGTACTTC. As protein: CASSSRGETQYF.

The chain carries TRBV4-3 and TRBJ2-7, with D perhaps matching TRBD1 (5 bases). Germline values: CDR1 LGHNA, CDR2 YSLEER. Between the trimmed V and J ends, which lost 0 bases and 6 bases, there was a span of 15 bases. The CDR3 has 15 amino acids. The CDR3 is CASSQDHPRVGEQYF. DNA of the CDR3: TGCGCCAGCAGCCAAGATCACCCCAGGGTAGGCGAGCAGTACTTC.

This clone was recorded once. DNA for the CDR3: TGTGCCAGCAGCTTACAGACTAACTACGAGCAGTACTTC. It yields the protein CASSLQTNYEQYF. The rearrangement uses TRBV6-1 and TRBJ2-7; a possible D gene is TRBD2 (5 bases). V lost 6 bases and J 3 bases, leaving 12 bases between the germline ends. This CDR3 has 13 amino acids. Looked up from germline, CDR1 is MNHNS and CDR2 is SASEGT.

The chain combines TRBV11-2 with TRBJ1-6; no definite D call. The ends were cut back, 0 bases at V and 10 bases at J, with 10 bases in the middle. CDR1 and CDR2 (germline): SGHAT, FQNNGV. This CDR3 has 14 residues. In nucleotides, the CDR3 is TGTGCCAGCAGCTTAGACAGGCTCGGCTCACCCCTCCACTTT. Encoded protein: CASSLDRLGSPLHF.

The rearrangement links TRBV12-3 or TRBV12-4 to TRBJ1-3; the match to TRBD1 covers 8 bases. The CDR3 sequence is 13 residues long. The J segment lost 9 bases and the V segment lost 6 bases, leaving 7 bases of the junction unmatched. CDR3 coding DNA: TGTGCCAGCAGCTACGGGACAGGCCCCACCATATATTTT. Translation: CASSYGTGPTIYF.

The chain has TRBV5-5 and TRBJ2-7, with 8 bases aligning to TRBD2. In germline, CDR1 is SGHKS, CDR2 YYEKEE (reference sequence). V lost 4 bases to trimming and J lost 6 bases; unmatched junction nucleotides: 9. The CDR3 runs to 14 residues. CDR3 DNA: TGTGCCAGCAGCCCCGGACCGGGGGGGCTCGAGCAGTACTTC. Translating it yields CASSPGPGGLEQYF.

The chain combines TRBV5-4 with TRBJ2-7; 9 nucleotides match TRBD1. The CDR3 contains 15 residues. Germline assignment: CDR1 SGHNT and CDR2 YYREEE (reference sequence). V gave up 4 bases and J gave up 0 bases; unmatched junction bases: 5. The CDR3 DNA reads TGTGCCAGCAGCCTACAGGGGGCTTCCTCCTACGAGCAGTACTTC. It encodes CASSLQGASSYEQYF.

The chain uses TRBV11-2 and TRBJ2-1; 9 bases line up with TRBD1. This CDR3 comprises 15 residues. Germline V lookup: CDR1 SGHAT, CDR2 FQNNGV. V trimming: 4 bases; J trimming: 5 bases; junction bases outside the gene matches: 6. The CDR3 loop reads CASSSYRGQDNEQFF. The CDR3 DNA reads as TGTGCCAGCAGCTCCTACAGGGGGCAGGACAATGAGCAGTTCTTC.

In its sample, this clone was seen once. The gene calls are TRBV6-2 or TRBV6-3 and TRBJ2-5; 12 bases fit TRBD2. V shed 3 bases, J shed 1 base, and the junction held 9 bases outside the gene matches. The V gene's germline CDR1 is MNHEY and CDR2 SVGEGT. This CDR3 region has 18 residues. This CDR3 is CASSYSWTSGDIQETQYF. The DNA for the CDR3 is TGTGCCAGCAGTTATTCGTGGACTAGCGGGGATATCCAAGAGACCCAGTACTTC.

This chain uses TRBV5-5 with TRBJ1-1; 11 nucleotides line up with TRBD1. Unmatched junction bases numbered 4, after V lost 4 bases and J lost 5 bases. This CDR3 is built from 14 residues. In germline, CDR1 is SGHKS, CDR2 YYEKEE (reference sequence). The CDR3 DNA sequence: TGTGCCAGCAGCGCCGGGACAGGGGGGACTGAAGCTTTCTTT. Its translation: CASSAGTGGTEAFF.

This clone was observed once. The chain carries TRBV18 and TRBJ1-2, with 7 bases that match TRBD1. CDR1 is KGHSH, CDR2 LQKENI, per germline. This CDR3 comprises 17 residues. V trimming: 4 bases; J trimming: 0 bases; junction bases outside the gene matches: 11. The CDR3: CASSQNRGPGANYGYTF. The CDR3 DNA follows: TGTGCCAGCTCACAAAACAGGGGCCCAGGAGCTAACTATGGCTACACCTTC.

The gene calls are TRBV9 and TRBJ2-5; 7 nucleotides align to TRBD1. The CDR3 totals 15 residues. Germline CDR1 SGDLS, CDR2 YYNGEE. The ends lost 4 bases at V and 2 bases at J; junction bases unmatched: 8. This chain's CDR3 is CASSSQTGWQETQYF. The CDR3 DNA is TGTGCCAGCAGCTCCCAGACAGGGTGGCAAGAGACCCAGTACTTC.

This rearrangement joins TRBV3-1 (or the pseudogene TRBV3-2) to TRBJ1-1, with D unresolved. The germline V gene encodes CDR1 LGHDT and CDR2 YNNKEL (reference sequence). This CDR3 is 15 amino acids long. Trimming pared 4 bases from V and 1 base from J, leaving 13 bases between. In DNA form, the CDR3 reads TGTGCCAGCAGCCGTCGAGGGCACTCGAACACTGAAGCTTTCTTT. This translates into CASSRRGHSNTEAFF.

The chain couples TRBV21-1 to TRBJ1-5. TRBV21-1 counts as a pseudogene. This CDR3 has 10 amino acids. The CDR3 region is CASSKLPQHF. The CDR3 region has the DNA TGTGCCAGCAGCAAACTGCCCCAGCATTTT.